This T cell receptor beta chain came from a study of blood T cell repertoires in COVID-19. Study background: The United States, Italy and Spain provided the acute and convalescent COVID-19 samples. From T cells, B-cell-depleted T cells, or PBMCs came the material, which was cDNA or gDNA.

How the authors handled the data: Amplification with reference gene primers provided the estimates of nucleated cell counts. Method: immunoSEQ multiplex PCR; TCRdb's copy keeps in-frame clones and lacks some. The V and J calls and clone size were taken over from that table, and D and trimming were inferred from the DNA. The repertoire holds 170,000 or so clones, with about 88% as singletons. Germline V lookup: CDR1 SGHDT, CDR2 YYEEEE. Deletions cut 6 bases from V and 0 bases from J, with 21 bases between. The CDR3 runs 17 residues. Sequenced: peripheral blood. The receptor comes from a man aged 18 to 29 who had recovered from COVID-19. The chain combines TRBV5-6 with TRBJ2-5, with D tentatively TRBD1 (6 bases). The CDR3 here is CASTSSEQGKYQETQYF. The CDR3 DNA follows: TGTGCCAGCACGTCTTCCGAACAGGGAAAGTACCAAGAGACCCAGTACTTC.